This T cell receptor beta chain was documented in a study of blood T cell repertoires in COVID-19. Whole-study context: The analysed material was cDNA or gDNA that came from T cells, B-cell-depleted T cells, or PBMCs.

This CDR3 has 15 amino acids. J was trimmed by 6 bases and V by 1 base; bases with no gene match: 9. Looked up from germline, CDR1 is GTSNPN and CDR2 is SVGIG (reference sequence). Enrollees, about 18 to 95 years old, lived in 24 US areas. Assignment of participants to cohorts was predicated upon participant-reported clinical history. Original handling: Amplification of reference gene primers provided the estimated nucleated cell counts. Assay: immunoSEQ multiplex PCR; the TCRdb copy retains only in-frame clones and omits some. The V and J calls and clone size are taken from that table; D and trimming were inferred from the DNA. Of roughly 220,000 clones detected, around 88% appear once; the ten largest clones hold about 14%.

The sequenced sample was PBMCs or T cells enriched from blood (not recorded which). The receptor's source is a woman in her fifties or sixties with acute COVID-19. This chain joins TRBV30 and TRBJ2-7; 10 nucleotides line up with TRBD1. CDR3 sequence: CAWSGPRQGAGEQYF. DNA for the CDR3: TGTGCCTGGAGTGGACCACGACAGGGGGCAGGCGAGCAGTACTTC.